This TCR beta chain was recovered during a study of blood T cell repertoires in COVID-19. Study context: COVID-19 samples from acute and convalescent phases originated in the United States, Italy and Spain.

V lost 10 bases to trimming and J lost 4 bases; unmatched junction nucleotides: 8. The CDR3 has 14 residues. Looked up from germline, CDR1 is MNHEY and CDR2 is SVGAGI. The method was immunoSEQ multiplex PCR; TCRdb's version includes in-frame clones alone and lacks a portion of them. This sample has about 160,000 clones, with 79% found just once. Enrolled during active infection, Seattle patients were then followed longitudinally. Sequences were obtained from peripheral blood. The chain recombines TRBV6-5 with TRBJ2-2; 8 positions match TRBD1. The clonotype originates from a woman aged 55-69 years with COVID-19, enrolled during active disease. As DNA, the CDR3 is TGTGCCACCGGAGCAGGGGGCCCCACCGGGGAGCTGTTTTTT. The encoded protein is CATGAGGPTGELFF.